This T cell receptor (beta chain) was found in a study of T cells in Graves' hyperthyroidism and ophthalmopathy. Study-wide background: Peripheral blood samples were taken at initial diagnosis, prior to any treatment.

V lost 5 bases and J 2 bases, leaving 8 bases between the germline ends. The CDR3 is 13 residues long. Germline assignment: CDR1 LGHNA and CDR2 YNFKEQ. This clonotype was found a few times. The target antigen is unknown. Exclusion of patients followed from uncontrolled infection, other autoimmune disease, pregnancy or lactation. The diagnostic basis comprised clinical symptoms, serum thyroxine and TRAb, thyroid ultrasound and orbital computed tomography. TCR beta CDR3 regions were amplified from RNA transcripts. The study used the HTBI primer set for a first-round RT-PCR of the TCR CDR3. TCRdb redid the calling of the multiplex PCR reads with MiXCR, one entry per CDR3 protein. The sample lists about 350,000 distinct CDR3 sequences, approximately 15% seen once, with approximately 35% in the top ten. Study-level points and caveats: Ophthalmopathy cases were set apart from stable hyperthyroidism by a 13 V-J model.

The sequence was obtained from a woman between 40 and 50 years old with Graves' ophthalmopathy. The chain joins TRBV4-2 to TRBJ2-3, with D hard to call. Sequencing input: blood. The CDR3 DNA sequence: TGTGCCAGCAGCAACGGTGTCACAGATACGCAGTATTTT. It is translated as CASSNGVTDTQYF.